These T cell receptor beta chains were read from a single sample in a study of tumor-infiltrating lymphocytes in primary liver carcinoma. One entry per CDR3 protein results from TCRdb running MiXCR on the multiplex PCR reads. The sample has approximately 79,000 distinct CDR3 sequences; roughly 69% are singletons. The specimen was liver tumor tissue from sampling region 4. All receptors come from a man between 40 and 49 years old with primary liver carcinoma and hepatitis B virus infection. Both conserved end residues are part of each CDR3. Each record gives: clone size, V gene, J gene, D gene, CDR3 protein, CDR3 DNA. The D gene is left open where the match is weak. Only part of the rows carry a size: once, few, many, or a class if the clone is expanded.

clone_size: few
v_call: TRBV7-2
j_call: TRBJ2-7
d_call: -
cdr3_aa: CASSLRTVGPYEQYF
cdr3_nt: TGTGCCAGCAGCTTAAGAACGGTGGGTCCCTACGAGCAGTACTTC

clone_size: -
v_call: TRBV6-5
j_call: TRBJ2-6
d_call: -
cdr3_aa: CASRAENRSGANVLTF
cdr3_nt: TGTGCCAGCAGGGCGGAGAACAGATCCGGGGCCAACGTCCTGACTTTC

clone_size: -
v_call: TRBV11-2
j_call: TRBJ2-5
d_call: -
cdr3_aa: CVSRSLESVHQETQYF
cdr3_nt: TGTGTCAGCAGATCCCTGGAGTCGGTCCACCAAGAGACCCAGTACTTC

clone_size: -
v_call: TRBV6-5
j_call: TRBJ2-7
d_call: -
cdr3_aa: CASSTTRATRDGQYF
cdr3_nt: TGTGCCAGCAGTACTACAAGGGCTACGCGGGATGGGCAGTACTTC

clone_size: once
v_call: TRBV7-2
j_call: TRBJ1-5
d_call: -
cdr3_aa: CASSFQGSQPQHF
cdr3_nt: TGTGCCAGCAGCTTCCAGGGAAGTCAGCCCCAGCATTTT

clone_size: -
v_call: TRBV7-9
j_call: TRBJ1-1
d_call: -
cdr3_aa: CASSLVVGPGRTEAFF
cdr3_nt: TGTGCCAGCAGCTTAGTAGTTGGACCAGGTCGGACTGAAGCTTTCTTT

clone_size: -
v_call: TRBV12-3/TRBV12-4
j_call: TRBJ1-2
d_call: -
cdr3_aa: CASSFPSVGDYGYTF
cdr3_nt: TGTGCCAGCAGTTTCCCATCGGTAGGGGACTATGGCTACACCTTC

clone_size: -
v_call: TRBV4-1
j_call: TRBJ2-2
d_call: TRBD1
cdr3_aa: CVSSLRQGEAGELFF
cdr3_nt: TGCGTCAGCAGCCTGAGACAGGGAGAAGCAGGGGAGCTGTTTTTT

clone_size: once
v_call: TRBV29-1
j_call: TRBJ2-3
d_call: TRBD1
cdr3_aa: CSVGSGGSLIDTQYF
cdr3_nt: TGCAGCGTTGGGTCAGGGGGCAGTCTGATAGATACGCAGTATTTT

clone_size: -
v_call: TRBV2
j_call: TRBJ1-4
d_call: -
cdr3_aa: CASSERFSPEKLFF
cdr3_nt: TGTGCCAGCAGTGAAAGGTTTTCGCCCGAAAAACTGTTCTTT

clone_size: -
v_call: TRBV4-2
j_call: TRBJ2-7
d_call: -
cdr3_aa: CASSQDESLECYEQYF
cdr3_nt: TGTGCCAGCAGCCAAGATGAATCGCTGGAGTGCTACGAGCAGTACTTC

clone_size: -
v_call: TRBV12-5
j_call: TRBJ2-5
d_call: TRBD2
cdr3_aa: CASGLGLVGVETQYF
cdr3_nt: TGTGCCAGTGGTTTGGGACTAGTGGGAGTAGAGACCCAGTACTTC

clone_size: -
v_call: TRBV28
j_call: TRBJ1-4
d_call: -
cdr3_aa: CASLDRASTGKLLF
cdr3_nt: TGTGCCAGCCTCGACCGGGCCTCGACCGGGAAACTGCTTTTT

clone_size: -
v_call: TRBV4-1
j_call: TRBJ2-3
d_call: -
cdr3_aa: CASSPRDTDTQYF
cdr3_nt: TGCGCCAGTAGCCCGCGGGACACAGATACGCAGTATTTT

clone_size: -
v_call: TRBV28
j_call: TRBJ2-6
d_call: TRBD2
cdr3_aa: CASSSGTSGLSRGGANVLTF
cdr3_nt: TGTGCCAGCAGTTCCGGGACTAGCGGGCTTTCTCGGGGAGGGGCCAACGTCCTGACTTTC

clone_size: -
v_call: TRBV11-2
j_call: TRBJ2-1
d_call: TRBD2
cdr3_aa: CASSLGGLAGGPYNKQFF
cdr3_nt: TGTGCCAGCAGCTTAGGGGGACTGGCGGGAGGACCCTACAATAAGCAGTTCTTC

clone_size: -
v_call: TRBV28
j_call: TRBJ2-7
d_call: -
cdr3_aa: CAGCSPGGKGRYEQYF
cdr3_nt: TGTGCCGGCTGTTCCCCCGGTGGGAAGGGACGGTACGAGCAGTATTTC

clone_size: -
v_call: TRBV12-3/TRBV12-4
j_call: TRBJ2-7
d_call: TRBD2
cdr3_aa: CAREPGLAGSYYEEYF
cdr3_nt: TGTGCCAGAGAACCGGGACTAGCGGGCAGCTACTACGAGGAGTACTTC

clone_size: -
v_call: TRBV6-1
j_call: TRBJ2-1
d_call: -
cdr3_aa: CVNLRSLSSYSEQFF
cdr3_nt: TGTGTCAATCTCCGTAGCCTATCATCCTACAGTGAGCAGTTCTTC

clone_size: medium-sized
v_call: TRBV14
j_call: TRBJ2-7
d_call: -
cdr3_aa: CASRMGGLLEQYF
cdr3_nt: TGTGCCAGCAGGATGGGAGGACTCCTGGAGCAGTACTTC

clone_size: many
v_call: TRBV6-5
j_call: TRBJ2-1
d_call: TRBD2
cdr3_aa: CASSYSSSGTSYNEQFF
cdr3_nt: TGTGCCAGCAGTTACTCATCTAGCGGGACCTCCTACAATGAGCAGTTCTTC

clone_size: -
v_call: TRBV21-1
j_call: TRBJ2-5
d_call: -
cdr3_aa: CASSKVWREETQYF
cdr3_nt: TGTGCTAGCAGCAAAGTTTGGAGGGAAGAGACCCAGTACTTC

clone_size: -
v_call: TRBV4-1
j_call: TRBJ2-3
d_call: TRBD2
cdr3_aa: CASSRSWSGGADTRYF
cdr3_nt: TGCGCCAGCAGCCGGAGTTGGAGCGGGGGCGCAGATACGCGGTATTTT

clone_size: -
v_call: TRBV6-6
j_call: TRBJ1-1
d_call: TRBD1
cdr3_aa: CASTPGQGDTEAFF
cdr3_nt: TGTGCCAGCACTCCGGGACAGGGTGACACTGAAGCTTTCTTT

clone_size: once
v_call: TRBV6-2/TRBV6-3
j_call: TRBJ2-2
d_call: TRBD2
cdr3_aa: CASRRLAANTVELFF
cdr3_nt: TGTGCCAGCAGACGACTAGCGGCCAACACTGTGGAGCTGTTTTTT

clone_size: -
v_call: TRBV29-1
j_call: TRBJ2-6
d_call: -
cdr3_aa: CSVKGLGDRSGANDLTF
cdr3_nt: TGCAGCGTAAAGGGACTGGGGGATCGGTCTGGGGCCAATGACCTGACTTTC

clone_size: medium-sized
v_call: TRBV12-3/TRBV12-4
j_call: TRBJ2-1
d_call: -
cdr3_aa: CASSWRADNEQFF
cdr3_nt: TGTGCCAGCAGCTGGAGAGCGGACAATGAGCAGTTCTTC

clone_size: many
v_call: TRBV28
j_call: TRBJ2-7
d_call: -
cdr3_aa: CASSLGRRSYEQYF
cdr3_nt: TGTGCCAGCAGTCTAGGACGGCGTTCCTACGAGCAGTACTTC

clone_size: -
v_call: TRBV11-1
j_call: TRBJ1-1
d_call: -
cdr3_aa: CVSSCGDTEAFF
cdr3_nt: TGTGTCAGCAGCTGTGGGGACACTGAAGCCTTCTTT

clone_size: -
v_call: TRBV11-2
j_call: TRBJ2-1
d_call: -
cdr3_aa: CASSLDIGLTMGEQLF
cdr3_nt: TGTGCCAGCAGCTTAGATATCGGACTAACCATGGGTGAGCAGTTGTTC

clone_size: -
v_call: TRBV20-1
j_call: TRBJ1-2
d_call: -
cdr3_aa: CNARDPGEYGYTF
cdr3_nt: TGCAATGCTAGAGATCCAGGGGAGTATGGCTACACCTTC

clone_size: many
v_call: TRBV6-1
j_call: TRBJ2-1
d_call: -
cdr3_aa: CASSETEGTLNEQFF
cdr3_nt: TGTGCCAGCAGTGAAACGGAGGGGACTCTCAATGAGCAGTTCTTC

clone_size: -
v_call: TRBV7-9
j_call: TRBJ2-3
d_call: -
cdr3_aa: CASSLGSNPDTQYF
cdr3_nt: TGTGCCAGCAGCTTAGGGAGCAACCCAGATACGCAGTATTTT

clone_size: few
v_call: TRBV20-1
j_call: TRBJ1-1
d_call: -
cdr3_aa: CSARTGEGDTEAFF
cdr3_nt: TGCAGTGCTAGGACGGGGGAAGGGGACACTGAAGCTTTCTTT

clone_size: many
v_call: TRBV5-1
j_call: TRBJ1-2
d_call: TRBD1
cdr3_aa: CASSSNRGGMSGYTF
cdr3_nt: TGCGCCAGCAGCTCCAACAGGGGCGGAATGAGCGGCTACACCTTC

clone_size: once
v_call: TRBV29-1
j_call: TRBJ2-5
d_call: TRBD2
cdr3_aa: CGVTPGTSGNGETQYF
cdr3_nt: TGCGGCGTGACGCCAGGGACTAGCGGGAATGGAGAGACCCAGTACTTC

clone_size: -
v_call: TRBV30
j_call: TRBJ1-4
d_call: -
cdr3_aa: CAWSSPSRGYGGKLFF
cdr3_nt: TGTGCCTGGAGTTCGCCCTCCCGGGGCTACGGCGGAAAACTGTTTTTT

clone_size: -
v_call: TRBV4-2
j_call: TRBJ2-7
d_call: -
cdr3_aa: CANSQGGPEQYF
cdr3_nt: TGTGCCAACAGTCAAGGGGGTCCTGAGCAGTACTTC

clone_size: medium-sized
v_call: TRBV11-2
j_call: TRBJ2-1
d_call: TRBD2
cdr3_aa: CASRSPGLAGANEQFF
cdr3_nt: TGTGCCAGCAGAAGTCCGGGACTAGCGGGCGCCAATGAGCAGTTCTTC

clone_size: many
v_call: TRBV7-3
j_call: TRBJ2-1
d_call: TRBD2
cdr3_aa: CASSLVGGGESNEQFF
cdr3_nt: TGTGCCAGCAGCCTCGTCGGGGGGGGCGAGTCCAATGAGCAGTTCTTC

clone_size: many
v_call: TRBV6-6
j_call: TRBJ2-6
d_call: -
cdr3_aa: CASSPTGSGANVLTF
cdr3_nt: TGTGCCAGCAGTCCTACAGGGTCCGGGGCCAACGTCCTGACTTTC